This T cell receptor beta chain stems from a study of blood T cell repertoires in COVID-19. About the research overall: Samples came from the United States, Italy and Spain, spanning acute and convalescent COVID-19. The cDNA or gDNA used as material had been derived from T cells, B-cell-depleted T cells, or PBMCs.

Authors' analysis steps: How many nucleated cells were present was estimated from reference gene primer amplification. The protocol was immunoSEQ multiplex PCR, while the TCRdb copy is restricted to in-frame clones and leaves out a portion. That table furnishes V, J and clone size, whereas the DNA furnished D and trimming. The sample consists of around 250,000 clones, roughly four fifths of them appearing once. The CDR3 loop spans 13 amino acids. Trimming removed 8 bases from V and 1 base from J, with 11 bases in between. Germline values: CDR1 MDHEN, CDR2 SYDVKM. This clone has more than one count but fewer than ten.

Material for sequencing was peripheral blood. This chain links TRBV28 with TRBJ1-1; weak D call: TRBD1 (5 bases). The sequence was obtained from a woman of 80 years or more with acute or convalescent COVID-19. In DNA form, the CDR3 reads TGTGCCAGCCGGGGGGAGGGGAACACTGAAGCTTTCTTT. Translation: CASRGEGNTEAFF. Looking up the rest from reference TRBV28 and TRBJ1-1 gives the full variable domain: DVKVTQSSRYLVKRTGEKVFLECVQDMDHENMFWYRQDPGLGLRLIYFSYDVKMKEKGDIPEGYSVSREKKERFSLILESASTNQTSMYLCASRGEGNTEAFFGQGTRLTVV.